Listed below are T cell receptor beta chains from one sample, sequenced in a study of T cell repertoires in cytomegalovirus infection. One entry per CDR3 protein, called by TCRdb with MiXCR from the reads. The profile covers more than 150,000 distinct CDR3 sequences, with 25% to 30% appearing a single time and 31% taken by the ten largest. Sequencing used PBMCs. The receptors come from a human donor in good health (CMV status not recorded). Some clones in this sample may be carry-over from other donors' samples. The conserved cysteine and the conserved F or W are not part of the CDR3 here.

v_gene,j_gene,CDR3aa
TRBV7-8,TRBJ1-1,ASSLGVWAEAF
TRBV7-2,TRBJ1-5,ASSPGPFRLIDQPQH
TRBV6-1,TRBJ1-2,ASRPLGETLYGYT
TRBV7-6,TRBJ1-1,ASSLKGAHPEAF
TRBV20-1,TRBJ2-1,SARAAGRGGVEEQF
TRBV7-8,TRBJ2-5,ASSPPLRGVGETQY
TRBV2,TRBJ2-1,ASRRQAAYNEQF
TRBV29-1,TRBJ2-1,SVARTASRDYNEQF
TRBV7-9,TRBJ1-4,ASSPGDGTGRLEKLF
TRBV29-1,TRBJ2-3,SGGRDRDTQY
TRBV11-2,TRBJ1-2,ASSLAGGFRGYT
TRBV6-5,TRBJ2-3,ASRRDGTDTQY
TRBV11-2,TRBJ2-3,ASSSGPITDTQY
TRBV7-9,TRBJ2-5,ASSLTGAGVLGTQY
TRBV11-3,TRBJ2-7,ASSLCGWAGSYEQY
TRBV29-1,TRBJ2-1,SAAQGSGEQF
TRBV3-1,TRBJ1-5,ASSQDSGSRPQH
TRBV11-2,TRBJ1-1,ASSLDPGWTEAF
TRBV7-2,TRBJ2-1,ASSLAEMRGYEQF
TRBV7-6,TRBJ2-3,ASSSGTGAYDTQY
TRBV7-8,TRBJ2-7,ASSLELLGKGLYEQY
TRBV6-5,TRBJ2-1,ASSYFGGASYNEQF
TRBV9,TRBJ1-1,ASSAGTGGHTEAF
TRBV6-6,TRBJ2-7,ASRTNWEQY
TRBV13,TRBJ1-2,ASSLREPGNYGYT
TRBV7-9,TRBJ1-4,ASSFLGGAGEKLF
TRBV5-6,TRBJ2-5,ASSTGLAGSRGETQY
TRBV20-1,TRBJ2-3,SASGPGGLAVGDTQY